The 25 T cell receptor beta chains given below trace back to one sample, sequenced in a study of human T cells and chemical hapten exposure. Time point specified: patch test 2, 6 weeks after DPC sensitization. Treatment denoted: therapeutic diphenylcyclopropenone sensitization with weekly scalp DPC. TCRdb passed the RACE reads through MiXCR, listing each CDR3 protein once. The sample gives approximately 350,000 distinct CDR3 sequences, 6% to 7% of which show up once; under 7% is in the top ten. Material: whole blood, obtained in connection with sensitization to the hapten diphenylcyclopropenone (DPC). The receptors were sampled from a woman under 30 with alopecia areata. Some clones in this sample may be carry-over from other donors' samples.

The gene calls are TRBV13 and TRBJ2-1; TRBD2 is a possible D gene (7 bases). With 5 bases removed from V and 0 bases from J, the gap between germline ends came to 14 bases. CDR3 length: 16 residues. Germline V lookup: CDR1 PRHDT, CDR2 FYEKMQ (reference sequence). CDR3: CASSGGGYSSYNEQFF. The CDR3 DNA reads TGTGCCAGCAGCGGGGGGGGCTACTCCTCCTACAATGAGCAGTTCTTC.

This clonotype has at least ten counts. CDR3: CASSFTTEAFF. The CDR3 bases are TGTGCCAGCAGCTTTACGACTGAAGCTTTCTTT. This rearrangement joins TRBV7-9 to TRBJ1-1; D not resolved. This CDR3 comprises 11 residues. Germline V gives CDR1 SEHNR, CDR2 FQNEAQ (reference sequence). V was shortened by 3 bases and J by 5 bases, with 4 bases between the two germline ends.

J is TRBJ2-3 and V is TRBV10-3; the D is unclear. CDR1 is ENHRY, CDR2 SYGVKD, per germline. The V and J ends lost 7 bases and 2 bases respectively, with 7 bases between them. The CDR3 runs 12 residues. The CDR3 DNA reads TGTGCCATCACCTCTAACACAGATACGCAGTATTTT. Protein sequence: CAITSNTDTQYF.

A few counts support this clonotype. The V gene is TRBV3-1, the J gene TRBJ1-2; 7 bases fit TRBD1. The V gene end was trimmed by 0 bases and the J gene end by 4 bases; junction bases not matched to a gene: 5. Per germline, CDR1 LGHDT and CDR2 YNNKEL (reference sequence). There are 15 residues in the CDR3. Here the CDR3 DNA reads TGTGCCAGCAGCCAAGATTTTACAGGGGTCTATGGCTACACCTTC. Residues: CASSQDFTGVYGYTF.

This clonotype was counted between two and nine times. The genes are TRBV20-1 and TRBJ1-6, with D possibly being TRBD1 (5 bases). The CDR3 covers 15 residues. Trimming left V 6 bases short and J 4 bases short, with 16 bases between. Germline CDR1 DFQATT, CDR2 SNEGSKA (reference sequence). This CDR3 reads CSARDPWRYNSPLHF. For the CDR3, the DNA is TGCAGTGCGAGGGACCCCTGGAGGTATAATTCACCCCTCCACTTT.

This chain links TRBV2 with TRBJ2-6, with D unclear. Trimming stripped 8 bases from V and 0 bases from J, with 8 bases between. The CDR3 sequence is 14 residues long. From germline, CDR1 is SNHLY and CDR2 FYNNEI. CDR3 nucleotides: TGTGCCAGCGCACGCGGCTCTGGGGCCAACGTCCTGACTTTC. Amino acids: CASARGSGANVLTF. Full variable domain (outside the CDR3, taken from reference TRBV2 and TRBJ2-6): EPEVTQTPSHQVTQMGQEVILRCVPISNHLYFYWYRQILGQKVEFLVSFYNNEISEKSEIFDDQFSVERPDGSNFTLKIRSTKLEDSAMYFCASARGSGANVLTFGAGSRLTVL.

This clonotype was counted a few times. The chain couples TRBV24-1 to TRBJ2-1, with D maybe TRBD2 (6 bases). Germline V gene sequence: CDR1 KGHDR, CDR2 SFDVKD. Trimming stripped 7 bases from V and 10 bases from J, with 16 bases between. The CDR3 has 13 amino acids. The CDR3 bases are TGTGCCACCAGCCAGACTAGTAAGAAGGAGCAGTTCTTC. Protein product: CATSQTSKKEQFF.

This clonotype was counted ten times or more. The chain employs TRBV6-1 and TRBJ1-4, with a tentative D call TRBD1 (6 bases). Trimming pared 3 bases from V and 3 bases from J, leaving 11 bases between. The CDR3 loop spans 15 amino acids. Per germline, CDR1 MNHNS and CDR2 SASEGT. This CDR3 reads CASSEGQGSNEKLFF. As DNA, the CDR3 is TGTGCCAGCAGTGAGGGCCAGGGGTCTAATGAAAAACTGTTTTTT.

This clonotype was found many times. The chain employs TRBV7-2 and TRBJ1-5; D is possibly TRBD1 (5 bases). Germline V gene sequence: CDR1 SGHTA, CDR2 FQGNSA. This CDR3 spans 14 amino acids. V shed 3 bases and J shed 3 bases, with 9 bases lying between them. CDR3 sequence: CASSFQGHNQPQHF. As DNA, the CDR3 is TGTGCCAGCAGCTTCCAGGGTCACAATCAGCCCCAGCATTTT.

This clonotype appeared a few times. This chain connects TRBV6-1 to TRBJ2-1; the D gene is possibly TRBD1 (6 bases). The CDR3 length is 15 residues. Germline V gene data show CDR1 as MNHNS and CDR2 as SASEGT. V was cut by 9 bases and J by 4 bases, with 19 bases left in between. CDR3 bases: TGTGCCAGACCCTCAGGGGCCTCTATATACAATGAGCAGTTCTTC. Protein: CARPSGASIYNEQFF.

J is TRBJ2-7 and V is TRBV5-6, with D possibly being TRBD1 (5 bases). Germline CDR1 reads SGHDT; CDR2 reads YYEEEE. Trimming removed 3 bases at V and 2 bases at J, with 9 bases between. There are 13 residues in the CDR3. CDR3 region: CASSSQVPYEQYF. The CDR3 DNA reads as TGTGCCAGCAGCTCACAGGTCCCCTACGAGCAGTACTTC. Full variable domain (rest looked up from reference TRBV5-6 and TRBJ2-7): DAGVTQSPTHLIKTRGQQVTLRCSPKSGHDTVSWYQQALGQGPQFIFQYYEEEERQRGNFPDRFSGHQFPNYSSELNVNALLLGDSALYLCASSSQVPYEQYFGPGTRLTVT.

This clonotype occurred a few times. The chain couples TRBV18 to TRBJ1-2; no firm D call. This CDR3 is 15 amino acids long. Germline assignment: CDR1 KGHSH and CDR2 LQKENI. The germline V and J ends were trimmed by 3 bases and 2 bases, with 13 bases remaining between them. The DNA of the CDR3 is TGTGCCAGCTCACCGGGTCCTATGGGCAACTATGGCTACACCTTC. Translated, it gives CASSPGPMGNYGYTF.

This clonotype was seen many times. V and J are TRBV29-1 and TRBJ1-1; D possibly corresponds to TRBD1 (6 bases). The CDR3 contains 12 residues. The V gene's germline CDR1 is SQVTM and CDR2 ANQGSEA. V was pared by 5 bases and J by 11 bases, with 18 bases between. The CDR3 is CSVREGTIWAFF. The CDR3 coding sequence is TGCAGCGTTCGAGAGGGGACAATTTGGGCTTTCTTT.

In this sample, this clonotype turned up many times. This chain joins TRBV25-1 and TRBJ2-1; D assignment may be TRBD1 or TRBD2 (5 bases each). The CDR3 contains 14 residues. The V end lost 8 bases, the J end lost 8 bases, and 19 bases lay between the germline ends. Germline CDR1 reads MGHDK; CDR2 reads SYGVNS. In nucleotides, the CDR3 is TGTGCCAGCGGACCTAACGTCCGAGGGGATGAGCAGTTCTTC. It specifies CASGPNVRGDEQFF.

This clonotype was seen at least ten times. The chain combines TRBV4-3 with TRBJ1-3, with D unclear. The V gene's germline CDR1 is LGHNA and CDR2 YSLEER. The V end lost 6 bases, the J end lost 0 bases, and 12 bases lay between the germline ends. This CDR3 spans 15 amino acids. In DNA form, the CDR3 reads TGCGCCAGCAGGAAAGACGGAAACTCTGGAAACACCATATATTTT. Protein sequence: CASRKDGNSGNTIYF.

Many counts were recorded for this clonotype. The CDR3, as DNA: TGTGCCAGCAGCCAAGATTCGGCAGGAAATCAGCCCCAGCATTTT. This gives the protein CASSQDSAGNQPQHF. The chain carries TRBV14 and TRBJ1-5; D not certain. Germline V gene lookup returns CDR1 SGHDN and CDR2 FVKESK. V lost 0 bases, J lost 4 bases, and 10 bases lay in between. CDR3 length equals 15 residues. The full variable domain, its missing parts supplied by reference TRBV14 and TRBJ1-5, is EAGVTQFPSHSVIEKGQTVTLRCDPISGHDNLYWYRRVMGKEIKFLLHFVKESKQDESGMPNNRFLAERTGGTYSTLKVQPAELEDSGVYFCASSQDSAGNQPQHFGDGTRLSIL.

There are many counts of this clonotype. The V call is TRBV12-3 or TRBV12-4, the J call TRBJ1-2; D is possibly TRBD1 (6 bases). V lost 2 bases and J 8 bases, leaving 21 bases between the germline ends. The CDR3 covers 16 residues. The CDR3 DNA sequence: TGTGCCAGCAGTTTAAGGGACAAGGGGCCTTCAGACGGCTACACCTTC. This encodes CASSLRDKGPSDGYTF.

The CDR3 DNA reads TGTGCCAGCTCCACCTTACAGGGGTCCACAGATACGCAGTATTTT. Encoded protein: CASSTLQGSTDTQYF. The chain joins TRBV12-3 or TRBV12-4 to TRBJ2-3; 7 bases fit TRBD1. The ends lost 8 bases at V and 2 bases at J; junction bases unmatched: 10. This CDR3 is built from 15 residues.

About this clonotype itself: No conserved phenylalanine or tryptophan ends this CDR3, so it is likely a read error. The chain is built from TRBV12-3 or TRBV12-4 and TRBJ1-5; D ambiguous. V lost 1 base and J lost 7, with 5 bases in between. The CDR3 has 12 residues. The CDR3 region has the DNA TGTGCCAGCAGTTTAGTTCGACAGCCCCAGCATTAT. It encodes CASSLVRQPQHY.

The V gene is TRBV2, the J gene TRBJ2-1; D possibly uses TRBD1 or TRBD2 (5 bases each). The germline V gene has CDR1 SNHLY and CDR2 FYNNEI. The CDR3 has 13 amino acids. V lost 11 bases, J lost 3 bases, and 14 bases lay in between. Written as DNA, the CDR3 is TGTGCCGGTTATCGAGGGGACTACAATGAGCAGTTCTTC. The encoded protein is CAGYRGDYNEQFF. Full variable domain (rest looked up from reference TRBV2 and TRBJ2-1): EPEVTQTPSHQVTQMGQEVILRCVPISNHLYFYWYRQILGQKVEFLVSFYNNEISEKSEIFDDQFSVERPDGSNFTLKIRSTKLEDSAMYFCAGYRGDYNEQFFGPGTRLTVL.

This chain connects TRBV28 to TRBJ2-3; TRBD1 might be the D (6 bases). This CDR3 region has 13 residues. Germline-derived CDR1 and CDR2 are MDHEN and SYDVKM. V lost 4 bases to trimming and J lost 3 bases, with 8 bases between them. The CDR3 reads CASSSGQTDTQYF. CDR3 sequence (DNA): TGTGCCAGCAGTTCGGGACAAACAGATACGCAGTATTTT.

This clonotype was seen a handful of times. The gene calls are TRBV28 and TRBJ2-2; D is perhaps TRBD1 (5 bases). The V gene lost 3 bases and the J gene lost 5 bases, with 13 bases spanning the gap. Germline V gene lookup returns CDR1 MDHEN and CDR2 SYDVKM. The CDR3 runs 15 residues. The CDR3 coding sequence is TGTGCCAGCAGTTTGACAGCGTCAGAGACCGGGGAGCTGTTTTTT. This encodes CASSLTASETGELFF.

This clonotype was seen a few times. The chain joins TRBV7-9 to TRBJ1-2; the D gene is possibly TRBD1 (6 bases). The CDR3 covers 16 residues. Trimming shortened V by 5 bases and J by 0 bases, and 16 bases separated the two germline ends. Germline values: CDR1 SEHNR, CDR2 FQNEAQ (reference sequence). DNA for the CDR3: TGTGCCAGCAGCCTACCTAAACAGGGACCTAACTATGGCTACACCTTC. It translates to CASSLPKQGPNYGYTF. Drawing the rest from reference TRBV7-9 and TRBJ1-2, the complete variable domain is DTGVSQNPRHKITKRGQNVTFRCDPISEHNRLYWYRQTLGQGPEFLTYFQNEAQLEKSRLLSDRFSAERPKGSFSTLEIQRTEQGDSAMYLCASSLPKQGPNYGYTFGSGTRLTVV.

This clonotype was observed a few times. This chain joins TRBV6-2 or TRBV6-3 and TRBJ1-1, with TRBD1 identical over 7 bases. With 4 bases clipped from V and 1 base from J, the junction kept 6 bases outside the gene matches. This CDR3 comprises 15 residues. Germline V gives CDR1 MNHEY, CDR2 SVGEGT. The CDR3 spells CASSWGDSPNTEAFF. The CDR3 coding sequence is TGTGCCAGCAGTTGGGGGGACAGCCCGAACACTGAAGCTTTCTTT.

This clonotype was seen only a few times. The J gene is TRBJ1-2, the V gene TRBV19, with D unresolved. The germline V and J ends were trimmed by 2 bases and 6 bases, with 7 bases remaining between them. Germline V lookup: CDR1 LNHDA, CDR2 SQIVND (reference sequence). This CDR3 has 12 residues. DNA of the CDR3: TGTGCCAGTAGTATACGCGGGAATGGCTACACCTTC. Its protein is CASSIRGNGYTF.